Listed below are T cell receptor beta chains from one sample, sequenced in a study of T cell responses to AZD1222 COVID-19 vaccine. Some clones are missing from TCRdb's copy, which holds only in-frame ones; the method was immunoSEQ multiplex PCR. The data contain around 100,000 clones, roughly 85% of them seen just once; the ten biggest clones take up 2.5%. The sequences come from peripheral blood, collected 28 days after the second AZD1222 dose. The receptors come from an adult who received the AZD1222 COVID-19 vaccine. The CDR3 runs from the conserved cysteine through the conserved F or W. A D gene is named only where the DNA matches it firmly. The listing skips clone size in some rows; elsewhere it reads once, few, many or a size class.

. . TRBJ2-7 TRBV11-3 CASSYRGHTYEQYF TGTGCCAGCAGCTACCGGGGCCATACCTACGAGCAGTACTTC
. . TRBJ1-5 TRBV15 CATSRRGPTSNQPQHF TGTGCCACCAGCAGACGAGGGCCGACTAGCAATCAGCCCCAGCATTTT
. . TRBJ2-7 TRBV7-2 CASSLPGATYEQYF TGTGCCAGCAGCTTACCTGGTGCTACTTACGAGCAGTACTTC
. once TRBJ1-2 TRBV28 CASSPTPTLNYGYTF TGTGCCAGCAGCCCGACACCAACACTTAACTATGGCTACACCTTC
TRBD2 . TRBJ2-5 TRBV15 CATSRDRGGFETQYF TGTGCCACCAGCAGAGATCGCGGGGGTTTCGAGACCCAGTACTTC
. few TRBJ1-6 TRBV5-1 CASSLEVPGSPLHF TGCGCCAGCAGCTTAGAGGTTCCGGGTTCACCCCTCCACTTT
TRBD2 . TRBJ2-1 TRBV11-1 CASSPRTSGYNEQFF TGTGCCAGCAGCCCGAGGACTAGCGGGTACAATGAGCAGTTCTTC
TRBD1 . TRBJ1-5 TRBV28 CASITGVSQPQHF TGTGCCAGCATTACAGGGGTAAGTCAGCCCCAGCATTTT
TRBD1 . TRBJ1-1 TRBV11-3 CASSPGGTGVNTEAFF TGTGCCAGCAGCCCGGGAGGGACAGGGGTGAACACTGAAGCTTTCTTT
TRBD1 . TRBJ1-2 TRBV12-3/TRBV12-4 CASSRDRVRGYTF TGTGCCAGCAGCCGAGACAGGGTGCGTGGCTACACCTTC
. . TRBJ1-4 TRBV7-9 CASSKTGDLEKLFF TGTGCCAGCAGCAAGACAGGAGATCTCGAAAAACTGTTTTTT
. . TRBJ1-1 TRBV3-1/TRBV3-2 CASSQRGWDTEAFF TGTGCCAGCAGCCAAAGAGGGTGGGACACTGAAGCTTTCTTT
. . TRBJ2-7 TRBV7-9 CASSLAMGAGLSTYEQYF TGTGCCAGCAGCTTAGCAATGGGGGCAGGGCTGTCGACCTACGAGCAGTACTTC
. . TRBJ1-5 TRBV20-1 CSASGGDAQPQHF TGCAGTGCTAGTGGGGGGGACGCTCAGCCCCAGCATTTT
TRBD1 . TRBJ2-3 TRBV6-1 CASSEGQGMNTDTQYF TGTGCCAGCAGTGAAGGACAGGGGATGAATACAGATACGCAGTATTTT
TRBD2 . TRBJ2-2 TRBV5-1 CASSSGLAENTGELFF TGCGCCAGCAGCTCGGGACTAGCCGAGAACACCGGGGAGCTGTTTTTT
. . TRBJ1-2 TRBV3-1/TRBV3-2 CASSQGSGDRFTF TGTGCCAGCAGCCAAGGAAGTGGGGATCGGTTCACCTTC
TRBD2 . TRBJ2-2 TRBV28 CASSAKGLAGGLIWAGELFF TGTGCCAGCAGCGCCAAGGGACTAGCGGGAGGGCTCATTTGGGCCGGGGAGCTGTTTTTT
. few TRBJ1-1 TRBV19 CASSMEGGREAFF TGTGCCAGTAGTATGGAGGGTGGGCGTGAAGCTTTCTTT
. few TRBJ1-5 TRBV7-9 CASSLTGDQPQHF TGTGCCAGCAGCTTAACGGGTGATCAGCCCCAGCATTTT
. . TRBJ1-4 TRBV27 CASSLFPPSREKLFF TGTGCCAGCAGTTTATTCCCGCCTTCGAGGGAAAAACTGTTTTTT
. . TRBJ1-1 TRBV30 CAWGLRQNTEAFF TGTGCCTGGGGTCTACGTCAGAACACTGAAGCTTTCTTT
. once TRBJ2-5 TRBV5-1 CASSLAREETQYF TGCGCCAGCAGCTTGGCTCGGGAAGAGACCCAGTACTTC
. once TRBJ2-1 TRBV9 CASSVETFDEQFF TGTGCCAGCAGCGTAGAGACATTCGATGAGCAGTTCTTC
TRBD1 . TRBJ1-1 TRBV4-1 CASSQRTGARTEAFF TGCGCCAGCAGCCAACGTACAGGGGCGCGGACTGAAGCTTTCTTT
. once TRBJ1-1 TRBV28 CASSNHRGTEAFF TGTGCCAGCAGCAATCACCGGGGGACTGAAGCTTTCTTT
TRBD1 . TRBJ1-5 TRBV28 CASSLWGQLSNQPQHF TGTGCCAGCAGTTTATGGGGACAGTTATCCAATCAGCCCCAGCATTTT